The 30 T cell receptor beta chains below were found in one sample sequenced in a study of blood T cell repertoires in COVID-19. Measured with immunoSEQ multiplex PCR; TCRdb has only the in-frame clones, and not every one. The sample shows about 340,000 clones, about 88% of them seen only once. Sample: peripheral blood. The receptor set was obtained from a woman aged 60 to 75 with COVID-19, enrolled during active disease.

The chain is built from TRBV27 and TRBJ1-2; D may be TRBD1 (5 bases). V was clipped by 7 bases and J by 8 bases, with 14 bases between them. Germline V gives CDR1 MNHEY, CDR2 SMNVEV (reference sequence). The CDR3 extends over 12 amino acids. The CDR3 loop is CASKPEGAGYTF. CDR3 in DNA: TGTGCCAGCAAGCCAGAAGGGGCCGGCTACACCTTC.

The chain carries TRBV5-1 and TRBJ2-5, with 12 bases identical to TRBD1. This CDR3 spans 16 amino acids. The V gene's germline CDR1 is SGHRS and CDR2 YFSETQ. J was trimmed by 2 bases and V by 2 bases; bases with no gene match: 4. DNA for the CDR3: TGCGCCAGCAGCTTAGGGACAGGGGGCGAGCAAGAGACCCAGTACTTC. This encodes CASSLGTGGEQETQYF.

The chain joins TRBV9 to TRBJ2-3; 13 bases map to TRBD2. The trim removed 4 bases at V and 0 bases at J, leaving 8 bases unmatched. CDR3 length: 18 amino acids. The germline V gene encodes CDR1 SGDLS and CDR2 YYNGEE. CDR3 sequence reads: CASSTRTSGGASTDTQYF. Written as DNA, the CDR3 is TGTGCCAGCAGCACCCGGACTAGCGGGGGAGCTAGCACAGATACGCAGTATTTT.

In DNA form, the CDR3 reads TGCGCCAGCAGCCCCCTAGACCGGGACAATGAGCAGTTCTTC. Amino acid sequence: CASSPLDRDNEQFF. The chain has TRBV5-1 and TRBJ2-1; D ambiguous. The V and J ends lost 4 bases and 5 bases respectively, with 13 bases between them. The CDR3 contains 14 residues. Germline V gene sequence: CDR1 SGHRS, CDR2 YFSETQ.

This clone was recorded once. The chain carries TRBV13 and TRBJ2-7; 8 bases fit TRBD2. Per germline, CDR1 PRHDT and CDR2 FYEKMQ (reference sequence). There are 12 residues in the CDR3. V dropped 3 bases and J dropped 8; count of bases not matched to a gene: 3. CDR3 bases: TGTGCCAGCAGCTTTCGACTAGCGAAGCAGTACTTC. It is translated as CASSFRLAKQYF.

This sequence joins TRBV19 and TRBJ2-1, with TRBD2 identical over 10 bases. The length of the CDR3 is 17 residues. The V gene's germline CDR1 is LNHDA and CDR2 SQIVND (reference sequence). J was trimmed by 3 bases and V by 5 bases; bases with no gene match: 10. The CDR3 coding sequence is TGTGCCAGTAGTGGGTTGGGGCTAGCGGGGGACTACAATGAGCAGTTCTTC. It codes for CASSGLGLAGDYNEQFF.

The chain is built from TRBV5-8 and TRBJ1-5; D gene unclear. Deletions cut 3 bases from V and 0 bases from J, with 10 bases between. The CDR3 runs 15 residues. Germline V gene lookup returns CDR1 SGHTS and CDR2 YDEGEE. In nucleotides, the CDR3 is TGTGCCAGCAGCTCCGGGGTTTATAGCAATCAGCCCCAGCATTTT. This codes for CASSSGVYSNQPQHF.

In nucleotides, the CDR3 is TGTGCCAGCAGCTACGGACGCGGGAGGAACACTGAAGCTTTCTTT. This codes for CASSYGRGRNTEAFF. The chain combines TRBV11-3 with TRBJ1-1; D not certain. Germline loops: CDR1 SGHNT, CDR2 YENEEA. This CDR3 region has 15 residues. The ends were cut back, 4 bases at V and 1 base at J, with 13 bases in the middle.

The chain combines TRBV6-5 with TRBJ1-4; 11 bases agree with TRBD1. The CDR3 is made up of 15 amino acids. From germline, CDR1 is MNHEY and CDR2 SVGAGI. Losses at the gene ends were 6 bases for V and 7 bases for J; bases not matched to a gene: 7. CDR3 loop: CASRTGQGAGEKLFF. The DNA of the CDR3 is TGTGCCAGCAGGACCGGACAGGGGGCGGGTGAAAAACTGTTTTTT.

This clone was seen more than once but under ten times. The gene calls are TRBV6-4 and TRBJ1-2, with D perhaps matching TRBD1 (6 bases). Between the trimmed V and J ends, which lost 2 bases and 7 bases, there was a span of 14 bases. The CDR3 is made up of 14 amino acids. Germline CDR1 MRHNA, CDR2 SNTAGT. The CDR3 is CASSDPGARGGYTF. The CDR3 nucleotides are TGTGCCAGCAGTGACCCAGGGGCCAGGGGTGGCTACACCTTC.

The gene calls are TRBV24-1 and TRBJ2-1, with D possibly being TRBD1 (6 bases). CDR1 and CDR2 (germline): KGHDR, SFDVKD. V gave up 3 bases and J gave up 8 bases, with 10 bases separating them. The length of the CDR3 is 13 residues. This CDR3 is CATSDVNRDEQFF. The CDR3 nucleotides are TGTGCCACCAGTGATGTCAACAGGGATGAGCAGTTCTTC.

The chain links TRBV3-1 (or the pseudogene TRBV3-2) to TRBJ1-2, with 7 bases fitting TRBD1. Germline assignment: CDR1 LGHDT and CDR2 YNNKEL (reference sequence). This CDR3 is built from 14 residues. The V and J ends lost 4 bases and 3 bases, in that order; junction bases with no gene match: 5. The CDR3 DNA sequence: TGTGCCAGCAGCCGACATACAGGGGACTATGGCTACACCTTC. It is translated as CASSRHTGDYGYTF.

This chain links TRBV7-9 with TRBJ1-3; D unresolved. The V end was cut by 1 base, the J end by 2 bases, with 6 bases between. The CDR3 loop spans 14 amino acids. CDR1 and CDR2 from the germline V gene are SEHNR and FQNEAQ (reference sequence). The CDR3 sequence is CASSLDRAGNTIYF. CDR3 in DNA: TGTGCCAGCAGCTTAGACAGAGCTGGAAACACCATATATTTT.

The chain couples TRBV4-1 to TRBJ1-2, with D unclear. The CDR3 consists of 12 residues. Trimming pared 0 bases from V and 7 bases from J, leaving 6 bases between. Germline CDR1 MGHRA, CDR2 YSYEKL. The DNA for the CDR3 is TGCGCCAGCAGCCAAGATTCCCTTGGCTACACCTTC. It translates to CASSQDSLGYTF.

This chain uses TRBV7-9 with TRBJ1-5, with 7 bases matching TRBD1. V lost 1 base and J lost 6; bases outside the gene matches: 3. The germline V gene encodes CDR1 SEHNR and CDR2 FQNEAQ (reference sequence). The CDR3 runs 14 residues. CDR3: CASSLEGARQPQHF. In DNA, the CDR3 is TGTGCCAGCAGCTTAGAGGGGGCGCGTCAGCCCCAGCATTTT.

CDR3 in DNA: TGTGCCAGCAGTTCTTCCCAACTAGCGGGGTTCCACTACGAGCAGTACTTC. Translating it yields CASSSSQLAGFHYEQYF. This chain links TRBV27 with TRBJ2-7; TRBD2 aligns across 10 bases. This CDR3 is built from 17 residues. V was pared by 4 bases and J by 3 bases, with 12 bases of the junction left unmatched. Germline lookup yields CDR1 MNHEY and CDR2 SMNVEV (reference sequence).

Only one count was recorded for this clone. The CDR3 bases are TGCGCCAGCAGCACAACAGGTACGAACACTGAAGCTTTCTTT. This sequence encodes CASSTTGTNTEAFF. The chain carries TRBV5-1 and TRBJ1-1; D may be TRBD1 (5 bases). Per the germline V gene, CDR1 is SGHRS and CDR2 is YFSETQ. CDR3 size: 14 residues. V lost 4 bases, J lost 1 base, and 11 bases lay in between.

The J gene is TRBJ1-2, the V gene TRBV6-5; maybe TRBD1 (6 bases). This CDR3 spans 14 amino acids. Between the trimmed V and J ends, which lost 7 bases and 5 bases, there was a span of 17 bases. Germline-derived CDR1 and CDR2 are MNHEY and SVGAGI. In nucleotides, the CDR3 is TGTGCCAGCAAGGAGGGGGGGTCAGGTTATGGCTACACCTTC. As protein: CASKEGGSGYGYTF.

V usage is TRBV7-9 and J usage is TRBJ2-3, with a tentative D call TRBD2 (5 bases). The CDR3 is 15 amino acids. The V gene's germline CDR1 is SEHNR and CDR2 FQNEAQ (reference sequence). V was cut by 8 bases and J by 2 bases, with 17 bases left in between. DNA for the CDR3: TGTGCCAGCCACGGAGAAGCGGCCATCACAGATACGCAGTATTTT. As protein: CASHGEAAITDTQYF.

The V call is TRBV7-9, the J call TRBJ2-3, with D perhaps TRBD1 (5 bases). There are 15 residues in the CDR3. Germline V gene lookup returns CDR1 SEHNR and CDR2 FQNEAQ (reference sequence). The V end was cut by 5 bases, the J end by 2 bases, with 14 bases between. CDR3 protein: CASSQGTTSTDTQYF. DNA of the CDR3: TGTGCCAGCAGCCAGGGAACTACCTCCACAGATACGCAGTATTTT.

V is TRBV3-1 (or the pseudogene TRBV3-2) and J is TRBJ1-3; D is ambiguous. The CDR3 loop spans 18 amino acids. V was clipped by 0 bases and J by 2 bases, with 17 bases between them. From germline, CDR1 is LGHDT and CDR2 YNNKEL (reference sequence). CDR3 coding DNA: TGTGCCAGCAGCCAAGAAAGAGGATTTGGTGTTACTGGAAACACCATATATTTT. This sequence encodes CASSQERGFGVTGNTIYF.

The genes are TRBV7-2 and TRBJ2-1, with D possibly being TRBD1 (6 bases). V was trimmed by 5 bases and J by 10 bases, leaving 15 bases between them. Germline loops: CDR1 SGHTA, CDR2 FQGNSA. CDR3 length equals 13 residues. The CDR3 sequence: CASSPRVTGEQFF. CDR3 DNA sequence: TGTGCCAGCAGCCCACGAGTTACAGGGGAGCAGTTCTTC.

This clone was recorded once. The CDR3 bases are TGTGCCAGCAGTTTCAGGGGGCCCTATGGCTACACCTTC. It encodes CASSFRGPYGYTF. The chain has TRBV6-2 or TRBV6-3 and TRBJ1-2, with TRBD1 identical over 8 bases. Unmatched junction bases numbered 2, after V lost 4 bases and J lost 4 bases. The CDR3 is 13 amino acids. Germline V lookup: CDR1 MNHEY, CDR2 SVGEGT.

Notes on this clone: Other DNA sequences in the same sample also yield this CDR3. The chain joins TRBV9 to TRBJ1-1; D remains ambiguous. Germline-derived CDR1 and CDR2 are SGDLS and YYNGEE. Trimming removed 0 bases from V and 4 bases from J, with 7 bases in between. The CDR3 is made up of 13 amino acids. CDR3 region: CASSVGRGTEAFF. The CDR3 nucleotides are TGTGCCAGCAGCGTAGGGAGAGGCACTGAAGCTTTCTTT.

This clone was detected once. The V and J genes are TRBV19 and TRBJ1-1; TRBD1 agrees at 10 bases. CDR1 LNHDA and CDR2 SQIVND come from the germline V gene (reference sequence). V lost 5 bases, J lost 7 bases, and 10 bases stayed unmatched. This CDR3 is built from 15 residues. CDR3 region: CASSGSGTGEDEAFF. As DNA, the CDR3 is TGTGCCAGTAGTGGGTCTGGGACAGGGGAAGATGAAGCTTTCTTT.

The chain has TRBV5-1 and TRBJ1-1, with D possibly being TRBD1 (6 bases). The CDR3 totals 14 residues. Per the germline V gene, CDR1 is SGHRS and CDR2 is YFSETQ. Between the trimmed V and J ends, which lost 3 bases and 5 bases, there was a span of 14 bases. DNA of the CDR3: TGCGCCAGCAGCTACACAGGGTCCTCGACTGAAGCTTTCTTT. Translating it yields CASSYTGSSTEAFF. Drawing the rest from reference TRBV5-1 and TRBJ1-1, the complete variable domain is KAGVTQTPRYLIKTRGQQVTLSCSPISGHRSVSWYQQTPGQGLQFLFEYFSETQRNKGNFPGRFSGRQFSNSRSEMNVSTLELGDSALYLCASSYTGSSTEAFFGQGTRLTVV.

This chain uses TRBV5-1 with TRBJ2-5, with TRBD1 as a possible D gene (5 bases). Germline lookup yields CDR1 SGHRS and CDR2 YFSETQ. V was cut by 2 bases and J by 1 base, with 12 bases left in between. The CDR3 consists of 15 residues. The CDR3 DNA follows: TGCGCCAGCAGCTTATTCCTAGGGGCCCAAGAGACCCAGTACTTC. As protein: CASSLFLGAQETQYF.

The chain has TRBV18 and TRBJ2-7; TRBD2 might be the D (6 bases). The germline V gene has CDR1 KGHSH and CDR2 LQKENI. The germline V and J ends were trimmed by 6 bases and 5 bases, with 17 bases remaining between them. This CDR3 comprises 14 residues. CDR3 nucleotide sequence: TGTGCCAGCTCCCCTCGGGCGGGGAACCACGAGCAGTACTTC. Translated: CASSPRAGNHEQYF.

The J gene is TRBJ2-5, the V gene TRBV9; D remains unclear. Germline CDR1 SGDLS, CDR2 YYNGEE. The CDR3 covers 16 residues. V was clipped by 0 bases and J by 7 bases, with 19 bases between them. DNA of the CDR3: TGTGCCAGCAGCGTAGCCTTAGGTGAACCTTCGGGGACCCAGTACTTC. Translated: CASSVALGEPSGTQYF.

The chain has TRBV7-8 and TRBJ2-5, with D possibly TRBD1 on 7 matching bases. Germline lookup yields CDR1 SGHVS and CDR2 FQNEAQ. The CDR3 is 14 residues long. V was pared by 4 bases and J by 2 bases, with 11 bases between. For the CDR3, the DNA is TGTGCCAGCAGCTGGCGGGACAGTCAAGAGACCCAGTACTTC. Amino acids: CASSWRDSQETQYF. The complete variable domain, with remaining parts taken from reference TRBV7-8 and TRBJ2-5, reads GAGVSQSPRYKVAKRGQDVALRCDPISGHVSLFWYQQALGQGPEFLTYFQNEAQLDKSGLPSDRFFAERPEGSVSTLKIQRTQQEDSAVYLCASSWRDSQETQYFGPGTRLLVL.